This TCR beta chain was sequenced in a study of blood T cell repertoires in COVID-19. At the level of the study: PBMCs, B-cell-depleted T cells, or T cells provided the cDNA or gDNA that made up the material.

The junction had 9 bases not matched to a gene; V was cut back by 0 bases and J by 2 bases. Germline V gene data show CDR1 as LNHNV and CDR2 as YYDKDF (reference sequence). The CDR3 has 17 amino acids. Authors' methods: Cell counts per sample came from amplifying reference gene primers. Method: immunoSEQ multiplex PCR; TCRdb's copy keeps in-frame clones and lacks some. V and J calls and clone size are those listed in that table; D and trimming were worked out from the DNA. The sample includes fewer than 300,000 clones, approximately 90% of them seen just once. The sequence was obtained from a man aged 25 to 45 with acute or convalescent COVID-19. V usage is TRBV15 and J usage is TRBJ2-7; 8 bases fit TRBD1. Sequencing was done on a sample of peripheral blood. As DNA, the CDR3 is TGTGCCACCAGCAGAGATCGGTCGGGGACAGGTACCTACGAGCAGTACTTC. Its translation is CATSRDRSGTGTYEQYF.